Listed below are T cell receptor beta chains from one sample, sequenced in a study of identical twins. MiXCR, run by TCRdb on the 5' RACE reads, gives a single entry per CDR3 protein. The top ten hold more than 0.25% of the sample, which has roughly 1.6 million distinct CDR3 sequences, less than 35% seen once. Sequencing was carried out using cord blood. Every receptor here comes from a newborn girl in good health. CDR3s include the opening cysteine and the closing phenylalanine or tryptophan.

CSAGSSGQETQYF TRBJ2-5 TRBV20-1
CSARTTGTGGNQPQHF TRBJ1-5 TRBV20-1
CSARGPGRKGANVLTF TRBJ2-6 TRBV20-1
CASSQSGTWDRAYEQYF TRBJ2-7 TRBV3-1
CSVRQGRAEAFF TRBJ1-1 TRBV29-1
CASSLQGSSSYEQYF TRBJ2-7 TRBV5-1
CSAESGGSRNEQFF TRBJ2-1 TRBV20-1
CASSFRLGGFNLSTDTQYF TRBJ2-3 TRBV28
CASSLKGWAYEQYF TRBJ2-7 TRBV27
CASSQVGLAAPLETQYF TRBJ2-5 TRBV3-1
CASSDLRALNYGYTF TRBJ1-2 TRBV2
CASSFKGLYGYTF TRBJ1-2 TRBV27
CASSPTPAIWRTPTYEQYF TRBJ2-7 TRBV4-1
CASSSVAGVNTQYF TRBJ2-3 TRBV5-6
CASSLAVTPAQETQYF TRBJ2-5 TRBV11-2
CATFLRGSSYEQYF TRBJ2-7 TRBV7-7
CASRSRDSQGTDTQYF TRBJ2-3 TRBV5-5
CAISGYSSYNEQFF TRBJ2-1 TRBV10-3
CSARDPKTVYSNQPQHF TRBJ1-5 TRBV20-1
CASSKEPGLGTDTQYF TRBJ2-3 TRBV10-1
CASSAGTSGSYNEQYF - TRBV6-5
CASSFSRHEQFF TRBJ2-1 TRBV12-3/TRBV12-4
CSAHKGPGGSTEAFF TRBJ1-1 TRBV29-1
CASSTTSGETQYF - TRBV19
CASSLRSGQTDTQYF TRBJ2-3 TRBV7-2